Below, 10 T cell receptor beta chains from the same sample are listed, as sequenced in a study of vaccination effects on CD4 cells after COVID-19. Clones were sequenced by immunoSEQ multiplex PCR, and TCRdb holds only the in-frame ones, with some missing. Of under 40,000 clones listed, more than 70% are singletons. Their antigen targets remain unknown. Before sequencing took place, the ViraFEST assay used viral peptide pools to expand antigen-specific CD4+ T cells. Following a 10-day culture, CD4+ T cells were purified. According to the study, vaccine recipients showed no prior SARS-CoV-2 infection and negative nucleocapsid antibodies. Sequencing was performed on CD4+ T cells from PBMCs cultured with HCoV-OC43 spike peptides, taken before COVID-19 vaccination. Subset specified: HCoV-OC43 spike overlapping peptide pool stimulation. All receptors come from a human donor who received a COVID-19 vaccine.

V is TRBV5-4 and J is TRBJ2-1, with TRBD2 identical over 10 bases. The CDR3 is made up of 15 amino acids. Trimming at V came to 4 bases and at J to 7 bases, leaving 8 bases not matched to a gene. Per the germline V gene, CDR1 is SGHNT and CDR2 is YYREEE (reference sequence). The CDR3 nucleotides read TGTGCCAGCAGCCCTGGACTAGCGGTAGCTAATGAGCAGTTCTTC. Its translation: CASSPGLAVANEQFF.

The chain uses TRBV7-2 and TRBJ1-2; D is undetermined. CDR1 SGHTA and CDR2 FQGNSA come from the germline V gene. Between the trimmed V and J ends, which lost 5 bases and 4 bases, there was a span of 11 bases. This CDR3 is built from 13 residues. The CDR3 sequence: CASSAAPVYGYTF. DNA for the CDR3: TGTGCCAGCAGCGCGGCCCCAGTCTATGGCTACACCTTC.

Only a few counts were recorded for this clone. The chain combines TRBV7-2 with TRBJ1-1; D gene uncertain. This CDR3 has 14 amino acids. V dropped 0 bases and J dropped 2 bases, with 7 bases sitting between them. Germline loops: CDR1 SGHTA, CDR2 FQGNSA. CDR3 DNA: TGTGCCAGCAGCTTAGCAGGCAGTAACACTGAAGCTTTCTTT. Its translation: CASSLAGSNTEAFF. Variable domain in full (rest from reference TRBV7-2 and TRBJ1-1): GAGVSQSPSNKVTEKGKDVELRCDPISGHTALYWYRQSLGQGLEFLIYFQGNSAPDKSGLPSDRFSAERTGGSVSTLTIQRTQQEDSAVYLCASSLAGSNTEAFFGQGTRLTVV.

The chain links TRBV6-5 to TRBJ1-1, with TRBD1 matching 10 bases. The V and J ends lost 4 bases and 6 bases, in that order; junction bases with no gene match: 8. The CDR3 spans 15 residues. Germline-derived CDR1 and CDR2 are MNHEY and SVGAGI. The DNA of the CDR3 is TGTGCCAGCAGTTTCGACGGGACAGGGGTATCTGAAGCTTTCTTT. Amino acids: CASSFDGTGVSEAFF.

This clone appeared a few times. J is TRBJ1-2 and V is TRBV14; 8 bases agree with TRBD1. This CDR3 region has 13 residues. CDR1 is SGHDN and CDR2 is FVKESK in the germline V gene. Trimming cost V 4 bases and J 5 bases; bases outside gene matches: 3. CDR3 in amino acids: CASSPRQGYGYTF. The DNA of the CDR3 is TGTGCCAGCAGCCCGCGACAGGGGTATGGCTACACCTTC.

This rearrangement joins TRBV5-6 to TRBJ1-3, with D hard to call. CDR1 is SGHDT and CDR2 is YYEEEE in the germline V gene. Trimming shortened V by 0 bases and J by 0 bases, and 7 bases separated the two germline ends. The CDR3 extends over 15 amino acids. CDR3 region: CASSLGRYSGNTIYF. In DNA, the CDR3 is TGTGCCAGCAGCTTGGGACGGTACTCTGGAAACACCATATATTTT.

The chain combines TRBV12-3 or TRBV12-4 with TRBJ1-2; D is unresolved. The germline V and J ends were trimmed by 1 base and 5 bases, with 8 bases remaining between them. The CDR3 totals 13 residues. In nucleotides, the CDR3 is TGTGCCAGCAGTTTAGACAGCCGATATGGCTACACCTTC. Its translation is CASSLDSRYGYTF.

The chain uses TRBV28 and TRBJ1-1; no clear D gene. This CDR3 region has 14 residues. V gave up 2 bases and J gave up 7 bases, with 14 bases separating them. Germline CDR1 is MDHEN and CDR2 is SYDVKM. The CDR3 spells CASSLLAGHFEAFF. Written as DNA, the CDR3 is TGTGCCAGCAGTTTACTAGCGGGCCACTTTGAAGCTTTCTTT. Full variable domain (remainder filled in from reference TRBV28 and TRBJ1-1): DVKVTQSSRYLVKRTGEKVFLECVQDMDHENMFWYRQDPGLGLRLIYFSYDVKMKEKGDIPEGYSVSREKKERFSLILESASTNQTSMYLCASSLLAGHFEAFFGQGTRLTVV.

The chain has TRBV15 and TRBJ1-3; D ambiguous. The CDR3 has 12 residues. With 0 bases removed from V and 6 bases from J, the gap between germline ends came to 3 bases. Germline CDR1 and CDR2: LNHNV and YYDKDF (reference sequence). The CDR3 DNA reads as TGTGCCACCAGCAGAGATCTAAACACCATATATTTT. Translating gives CATSRDLNTIYF.

V gene TRBV20-1 combines with J gene TRBJ2-1; unclear D gene. The length of the CDR3 is 10 residues. Trimming stripped 2 bases from V and 8 bases from J, with 4 bases between. CDR1 is DFQATT, CDR2 SNEGSKA, per germline (reference sequence). The DNA of the CDR3 is TGCAGTGCTAGACTGGATGAGCAGTTCTTC. Translating gives CSARLDEQFF.